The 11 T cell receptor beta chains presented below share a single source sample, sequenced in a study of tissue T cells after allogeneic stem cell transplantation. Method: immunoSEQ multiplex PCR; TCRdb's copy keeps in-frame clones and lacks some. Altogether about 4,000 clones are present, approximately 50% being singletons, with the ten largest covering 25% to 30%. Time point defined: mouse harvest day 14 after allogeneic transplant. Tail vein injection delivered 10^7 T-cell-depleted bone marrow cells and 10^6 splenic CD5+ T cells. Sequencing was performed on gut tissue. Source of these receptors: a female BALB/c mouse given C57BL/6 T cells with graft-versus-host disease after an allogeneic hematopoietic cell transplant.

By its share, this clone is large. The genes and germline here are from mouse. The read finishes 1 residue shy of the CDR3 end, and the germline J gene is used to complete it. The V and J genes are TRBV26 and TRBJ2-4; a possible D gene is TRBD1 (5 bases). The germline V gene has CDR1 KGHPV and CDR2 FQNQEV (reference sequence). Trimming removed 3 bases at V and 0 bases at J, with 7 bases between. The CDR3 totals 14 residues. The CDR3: CASSLDSSQNTLYF. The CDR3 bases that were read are TGTGCCAGCAGTCTCGACAGTAGTCAAAACACCTTGTAC.

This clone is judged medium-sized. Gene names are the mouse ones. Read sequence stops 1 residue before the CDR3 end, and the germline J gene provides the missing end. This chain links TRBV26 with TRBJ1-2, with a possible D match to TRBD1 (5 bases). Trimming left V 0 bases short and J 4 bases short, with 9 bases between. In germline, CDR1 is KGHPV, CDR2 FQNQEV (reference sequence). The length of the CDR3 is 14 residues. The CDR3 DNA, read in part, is TGTGCCAGCAGTCTGTCAGGGGCGACCTCCGACTACACC. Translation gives CASSLSGATSDYT. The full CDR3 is CASSLSGATSDYTF.

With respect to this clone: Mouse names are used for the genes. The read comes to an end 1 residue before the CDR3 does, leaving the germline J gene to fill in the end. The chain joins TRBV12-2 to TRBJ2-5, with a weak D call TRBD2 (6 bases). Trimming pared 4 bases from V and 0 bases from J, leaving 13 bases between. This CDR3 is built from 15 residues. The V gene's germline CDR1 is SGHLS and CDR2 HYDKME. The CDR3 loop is CASSPGLLNQDTQYF. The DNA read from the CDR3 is TGTGCCAGCTCCCCTGGACTGCTTAACCAAGACACCCAGTAC.

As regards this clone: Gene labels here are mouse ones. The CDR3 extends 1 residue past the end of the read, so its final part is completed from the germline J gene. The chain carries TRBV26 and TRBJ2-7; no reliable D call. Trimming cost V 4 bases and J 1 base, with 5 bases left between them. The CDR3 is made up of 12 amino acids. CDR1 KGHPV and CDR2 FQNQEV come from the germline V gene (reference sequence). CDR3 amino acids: CASSPPSYEQYF. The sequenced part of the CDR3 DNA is TGTGCCAGCAGTCCCCCTTCCTATGAACAGTAC. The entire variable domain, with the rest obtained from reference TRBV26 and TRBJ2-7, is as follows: NSKVIQTPRYLVKGQGQKAKMRCIPEKGHPVVFWYQQNKNNEFKFLINFQNQEVLQQIDMTEKRFSAECPSNSPCSLEIQSSEAGDSALYLCASSPPSYEQYFGPGTRLTVL.

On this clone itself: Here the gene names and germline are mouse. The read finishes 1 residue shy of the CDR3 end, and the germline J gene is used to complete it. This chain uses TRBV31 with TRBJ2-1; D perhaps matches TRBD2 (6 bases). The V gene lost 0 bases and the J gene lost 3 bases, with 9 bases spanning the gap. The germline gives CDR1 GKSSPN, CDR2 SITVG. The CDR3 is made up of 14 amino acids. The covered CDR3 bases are TGTGCCTGGAGTCTATTTGGGGGCTATGCTGAGCAGTTC. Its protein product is CAWSLFGGYAEQF. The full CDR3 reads CAWSLFGGYAEQFF.

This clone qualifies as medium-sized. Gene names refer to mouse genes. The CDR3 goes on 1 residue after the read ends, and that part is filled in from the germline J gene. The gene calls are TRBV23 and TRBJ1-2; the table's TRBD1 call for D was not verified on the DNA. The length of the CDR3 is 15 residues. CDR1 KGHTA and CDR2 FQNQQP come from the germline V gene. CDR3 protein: CSSSQSQAANSDYTF. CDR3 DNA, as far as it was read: TGCTCCAGCAGTCAATCACAGGCTGCAAACTCCGACTACACC.

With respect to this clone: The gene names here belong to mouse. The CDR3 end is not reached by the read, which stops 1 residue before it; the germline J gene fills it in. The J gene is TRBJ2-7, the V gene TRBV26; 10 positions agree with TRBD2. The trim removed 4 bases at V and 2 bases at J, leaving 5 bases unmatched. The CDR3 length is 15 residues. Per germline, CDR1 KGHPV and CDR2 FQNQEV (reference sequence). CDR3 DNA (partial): TGTGCCAGCAGTCCTCGACTGGGGGGCCCCTATGAACAGTAC. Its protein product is CASSPRLGGPYEQY. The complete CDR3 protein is CASSPRLGGPYEQYF.

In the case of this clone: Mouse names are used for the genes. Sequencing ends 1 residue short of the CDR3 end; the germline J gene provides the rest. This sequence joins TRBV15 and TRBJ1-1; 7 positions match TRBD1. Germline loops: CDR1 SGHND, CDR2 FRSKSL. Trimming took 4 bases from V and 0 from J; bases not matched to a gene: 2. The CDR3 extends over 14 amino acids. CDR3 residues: CASSWGQSNTEVFF. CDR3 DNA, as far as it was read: TGTGCCAGCAGTTGGGGACAGTCAAACACAGAAGTCTTC.

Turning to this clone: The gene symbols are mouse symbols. The CDR3 DNA, read in part, is TGCACCTGCAGTGCGGGGCTCTATAATTCGCCCCTCTAC. Residues: CTCSAGLYNSPLY. The whole CDR3 sequence is CTCSAGLYNSPLYF. V is TRBV1 and J is TRBJ1-6; TRBD1 might be the D (5 bases). The sequenced fragment ends 1 residue before the CDR3 boundary, so the rest is inferred from the germline J gene. TRBJ1-6 counts as an open reading frame of uncertain function. The V gene lost 3 bases and the J gene lost 3 bases, with 6 bases spanning the gap. Germline CDR1 is NSQYPW and CDR2 is LRSPGD (reference sequence). This CDR3 has 14 residues.

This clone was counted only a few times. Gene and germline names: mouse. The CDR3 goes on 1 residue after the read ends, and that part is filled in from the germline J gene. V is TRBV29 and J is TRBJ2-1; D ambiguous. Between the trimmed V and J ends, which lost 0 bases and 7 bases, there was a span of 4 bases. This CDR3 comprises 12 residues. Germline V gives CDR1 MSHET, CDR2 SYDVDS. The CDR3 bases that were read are TGTGCTAGCAGTTTATCAGGGGCTGAGCAGTTC. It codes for CASSLSGAEQF. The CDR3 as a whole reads CASSLSGAEQFF. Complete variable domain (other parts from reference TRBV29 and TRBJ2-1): DMKVTQMPRYLIKRMGENVLLECGQDMSHETMYWYRQDPGLGLQLIYISYDVDSNSEGDIPKGYRVSRKKREHFSLILDSAKTNQTSVYFCASSLSGAEQFFGPGTRLTVL.

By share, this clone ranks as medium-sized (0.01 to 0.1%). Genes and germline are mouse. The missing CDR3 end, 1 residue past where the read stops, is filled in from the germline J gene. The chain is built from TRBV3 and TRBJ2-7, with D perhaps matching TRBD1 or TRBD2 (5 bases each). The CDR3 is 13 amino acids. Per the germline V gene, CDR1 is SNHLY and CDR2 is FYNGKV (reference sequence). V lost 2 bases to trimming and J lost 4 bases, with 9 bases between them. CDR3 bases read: TGTGCCAGCAGCTTACGGGACGGATATGAACAGTAC. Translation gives CASSLRDGYEQY. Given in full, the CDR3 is CASSLRDGYEQYF. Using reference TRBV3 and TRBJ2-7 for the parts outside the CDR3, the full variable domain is GPKVLQIPSHQIIDMGQMVTLNCDPVSNHLYFYWYKQILGQQMEFLVNFYNGKVMEKSKLFKDQFSVERPDGSYFTLKIQPTALEDSAVYFCASSLRDGYEQYFGPGTRLTVL.